The 10 T cell receptor beta chains presented below share a single source sample, sequenced in a study of T cell responses to AZD1222 COVID-19 vaccine. The assay was immunoSEQ multiplex PCR, and TCRdb's table has in-frame clones only and misses some. The repertoire includes tens of thousands of clones, roughly 93% of them detected once, and 22% sits in the top ten. The sample consisted of peripheral blood, taken on day 0 of AZD1222 vaccination. The source is an adult in good health.

With regard to this clone: Other DNA sequences in this specimen translate into the identical CDR3. The V call is TRBV3-1 (or the pseudogene TRBV3-2), the J call TRBJ1-1; TRBD1 aligns across 9 bases. In germline, CDR1 is LGHDT, CDR2 YNNKEL (reference sequence). The CDR3 totals 14 residues. Losses at the gene ends were 1 base for V and 5 bases for J; bases not matched to a gene: 2. Here the CDR3 DNA reads TGTGCCAGCAGCCAAGGACAGGGGGGTACTGAAGCTTTCTTT. It encodes CASSQGQGGTEAFF.

The chain combines TRBV28 with TRBJ1-2; TRBD1 matches at 7 bases. The germline gives CDR1 MDHEN, CDR2 SYDVKM. The CDR3 sequence is 14 residues long. The J segment lost 2 bases and the V segment lost 9 bases, leaving 9 bases of the junction unmatched. Here the CDR3 DNA reads TGTGCCAGTGGAGGGACAGTCCAAAACTATGGCTACACCTTC. Encoded protein: CASGGTVQNYGYTF.

The chain recombines TRBV19 with TRBJ1-3; TRBD1 might be the D (6 bases). Germline values: CDR1 LNHDA, CDR2 SQIVND (reference sequence). V lost 4 bases to trimming and J lost 4 bases, with 14 bases between them. The CDR3 sequence is 15 residues long. Here the CDR3 DNA reads TGTGCCAGTAGTAGCACAGGGCTTTCAGGAAACACCATATATTTT. This encodes CASSSTGLSGNTIYF.

CDR3 sequence (DNA): TGTGCCAGTAGTATCCTCGACAGTGGGGGAAACACTGAAGCTTTCTTT. Translated, it gives CASSILDSGGNTEAFF. This rearrangement joins TRBV19 to TRBJ1-1; perhaps TRBD1 as D (5 bases). There are 16 residues in the CDR3. Looked up from germline, CDR1 is LNHDA and CDR2 is SQIVND (reference sequence). V was clipped by 3 bases and J by 2 bases, with 16 bases between them.

V and J are TRBV6-1 and TRBJ1-2; TRBD1 agrees at 7 bases. CDR1 is MNHNS, CDR2 SASEGT, per germline. Trimming at V came to 2 bases and at J to 0 bases, leaving 6 bases not matched to a gene. This CDR3 contains 16 residues. In DNA form, the CDR3 reads TGTGCCAGCAGTGAATATGGACAGGCAACTAACTATGGCTACACCTTC. This sequence encodes CASSEYGQATNYGYTF.

The V call is TRBV19, the J call TRBJ1-5; no firm D call. V was pared by 3 bases and J by 5 bases, with 11 bases between. This CDR3 has 14 residues. CDR1 LNHDA and CDR2 SQIVND come from the germline V gene (reference sequence). The CDR3 region is CASSILYGDQPQHF. DNA of the CDR3: TGTGCCAGTAGTATTCTTTATGGGGATCAGCCCCAGCATTTT.

The chain is built from TRBV19 and TRBJ1-5; no firm D call. The V end was cut by 3 bases, the J end by 0 bases, with 3 bases between. Germline lookup yields CDR1 LNHDA and CDR2 SQIVND (reference sequence). The CDR3 is 13 amino acids. The CDR3 region is CASSMLSNQPQHF. In nucleotides, the CDR3 is TGTGCCAGTAGTATGCTTAGCAATCAGCCCCAGCATTTT.

J is TRBJ1-2 and V is TRBV12-3 or TRBV12-4; TRBD1 aligns across 9 bases. The length of the CDR3 is 13 residues. The junction had 6 bases not matched to a gene; V was cut back by 6 bases and J by 7 bases. CDR3 DNA: TGTGCCAGCAGGAAACAGGGGGCGCTTGGCTACACCTTC. Protein: CASRKQGALGYTF.

The V gene is TRBV14, the J gene TRBJ1-6; D not certain. The ends were cut back, 4 bases at V and 7 bases at J, with 8 bases in the middle. Germline CDR1 SGHDN, CDR2 FVKESK. This CDR3 is 13 amino acids long. The CDR3, as DNA: TGTGCCAGCAGCCTAAGTCAGAATTCACCCCTCCACTTT. Protein product: CASSLSQNSPLHF.

In this sample, this clone turned up a few times. The chain is built from TRBV7-2 and TRBJ1-5, with D uncertain. Per the germline V gene, CDR1 is SGHTA and CDR2 is FQGNSA. V was clipped by 1 base and J by 1 base, with 2 bases between them. The CDR3 is 13 residues long. CDR3 sequence (DNA): TGTGCCAGCAGCTTAGAGAGCAATCAGCCCCAGCATTTT. Translation gives CASSLESNQPQHF.